The rows below give T cell receptor beta chains drawn from one sample of a study of CD8+CD57+ T cells in acquired aplastic anemia. TCRdb independently ran MiXCR on the reads; one entry per CDR3 protein. The sample lists around 430,000 distinct CDR3 sequences; around 33% were seen once. The sequenced sample was sorted CD4+, CD8+, or CD8+CD57+ T cells (not recorded which) from PBMCs. These receptors came from a human donor with aplastic anemia. The CDR3 runs from the conserved cysteine through the conserved F or W.

J gene | V gene | CDR3 protein
TRBJ2-3 | TRBV11-2 | CASSLDVAVGTDTQYF
TRBJ1-3 | TRBV6-1 | CASSGVAVSSGNTIYF
TRBJ1-1 | TRBV7-2 | CASSSPGPMNTEAFF
TRBJ1-2 | TRBV19 | CASSIGNRPNYGYTF
TRBJ1-1 | TRBV6-1 | CASRSGTSIFYFF
TRBJ1-3 | TRBV19 | CASRGEISGNTIYF
TRBJ1-4 | TRBV20-1 | CSASPQSDEKLFF
TRBJ2-3 | TRBV6-5 | CASSYSNSGRDTQYF
TRBJ1-1 | TRBV11-1 | CASSLSLGVRNTEAFF
TRBJ2-5 | TRBV7-3 | CASSRTSDETQYF
TRBJ2-6 | TRBV24-1 | CATRRGGTISGANVLTF
TRBJ2-3 | TRBV2 | CASSEVVITDTQYF
TRBJ1-5 | TRBV2 | CASSEYSGLEYQPQHF
TRBJ1-1 | TRBV19 | CASATPQGMNTEAFF
TRBJ1-5 | TRBV20-1 | CSAGPGDSNQPQHF
TRBJ1-1 | TRBV19 | CASSIPGLNTEAFF